The next 21 T cell receptor beta chains were all read from a single sample in a study of OX40 agonist ivuxolimab in advanced cancers. Clones were read by immunoSEQ multiplex PCR, and TCRdb kept only the in-frame ones, dropping some. The repertoire includes fewer than 120,000 clones, more than 70% of them detected once, and about 0.25% sits in the top ten. The sequenced sample was CD4+ or CD8+ T cells sorted from blood, obtained in a trial of the OX40 agonist ivuxolimab. The receptors derive from an adult with an advanced solid tumor such as melanoma, head and neck, liver or kidney cancer.

This chain joins TRBV5-4 and TRBJ2-7; a possible D gene is TRBD1 (5 bases). From germline, CDR1 is SGHNT and CDR2 YYREEE (reference sequence). Trimming shortened V by 0 bases and J by 9 bases, and 13 bases separated the two germline ends. The CDR3 sequence is 13 residues long. CDR3 residues: CASSLDLVGVQYF. Here the CDR3 DNA reads TGTGCCAGCAGCTTGGATTTAGTAGGGGTGCAGTACTTC. Looking up the rest from reference TRBV5-4 and TRBJ2-7 gives the full variable domain: ETGVTQSPTHLIKTRGQQVTLRCSSQSGHNTVSWYQQALGQGPQFIFQYYREEENGRGNFPPRFSGLQFPNYSSELNVNALELDDSALYLCASSLDLVGVQYFGPGTRLTVT.

The V call is TRBV7-9, the J call TRBJ1-4; 9 positions agree with TRBD1. V was pared by 5 bases and J by 2 bases, with 9 bases of the junction left unmatched. CDR1 and CDR2 (germline): SEHNR, FQNEAQ (reference sequence). The CDR3 is 17 amino acids. The CDR3, as DNA: TGTGCCAGCAGCCGTAACAGGGGGCGTACCACTAATGAAAAACTGTTTTTT. Its protein product is CASSRNRGRTTNEKLFF.

V is TRBV7-2 and J is TRBJ2-3, with D hard to call. Between the trimmed V and J ends, which lost 0 bases and 0 bases, there was a span of 4 bases. This CDR3 spans 14 amino acids. CDR1 is SGHTA and CDR2 is FQGNSA in the germline V gene. In DNA form, the CDR3 reads TGTGCCAGCAGCTTAGCGGGAAGCACAGATACGCAGTATTTT. Residues: CASSLAGSTDTQYF. Based on the CDR3 plus reference TRBV7-2 and TRBJ2-3, the full variable domain is GAGVSQSPSNKVTEKGKDVELRCDPISGHTALYWYRQSLGQGLEFLIYFQGNSAPDKSGLPSDRFSAERTGGSVSTLTIQRTQQEDSAVYLCASSLAGSTDTQYFGPGTRLTVL.

The gene calls are TRBV7-2 and TRBJ1-4; D gene ambiguous. Trimming pared 1 base from V and 3 bases from J, leaving 6 bases between. The CDR3 totals 14 residues. Germline V gene lookup returns CDR1 SGHTA and CDR2 FQGNSA. CDR3 nucleotide sequence: TGTGCCAGCAGCTTAGATGGGGCTAATGAAAAACTGTTTTTT. Translating it yields CASSLDGANEKLFF.

The chain recombines TRBV5-1 with TRBJ1-2; D is ambiguous. The CDR3 contains 14 residues. Looked up from germline, CDR1 is SGHRS and CDR2 is YFSETQ. The V end was cut by 4 bases, the J end by 10 bases, with 20 bases between. The CDR3 is CASSSQVTGADYTF. CDR3 coding DNA: TGCGCCAGCAGCAGCCAAGTGACCGGCGCGGACTACACCTTC.

The chain uses TRBV5-1 and TRBJ2-7; TRBD1 or TRBD2 may be the D gene (5 bases each). CDR3 length: 18 residues. Per germline, CDR1 SGHRS and CDR2 YFSETQ. Trimming took 0 bases from V and 3 from J, leaving 22 bases between them. CDR3 sequence reads: CASSLAFGFRDQLYEQYF. In DNA form, the CDR3 reads TGCGCCAGCAGCTTGGCCTTCGGCTTCCGGGACCAACTCTACGAGCAGTACTTC.

This chain uses TRBV18 with TRBJ2-3; D is undetermined. The V and J ends lost 1 base and 6 bases respectively, with 8 bases between them. The CDR3 runs 13 residues. Germline V gene lookup returns CDR1 KGHSH and CDR2 LQKENI. The CDR3 region is CASSPLEADTQYF. The CDR3 DNA follows: TGTGCCAGCTCACCACTCGAGGCTGATACGCAGTATTTT.

This clone was picked up one time. The V gene is TRBV11-2, the J gene TRBJ2-7, with D uncertain. Germline CDR1 reads SGHAT; CDR2 reads FQNNGV. The ends were cut back, 3 bases at V and 0 bases at J, with 9 bases in the middle. The CDR3 is 14 amino acids. Written as DNA, the CDR3 is TGTGCCAGCAGCTTCGACGGGTACTCCTACGAGCAGTACTTC. This translates into CASSFDGYSYEQYF.

The chain carries TRBV2 and TRBJ2-5, with D perhaps matching TRBD1 or TRBD2 (7 bases each). CDR3 size: 16 residues. V lost 10 bases to trimming and J lost 1 base, with 22 bases between them. CDR1 SNHLY and CDR2 FYNNEI come from the germline V gene. CDR3 sequence: CATPKGAAGTQETQYF. CDR3 coding DNA: TGTGCCACCCCTAAGGGGGCAGCGGGGACCCAAGAGACCCAGTACTTC.

This clone occurred once. J is TRBJ2-5 and V is TRBV30, with D hard to call. V was cut by 0 bases and J by 2 bases, with 7 bases left in between. Germline V gene lookup returns CDR1 GTSNPN and CDR2 SVGIG (reference sequence). The CDR3 is made up of 13 amino acids. The CDR3 sequence: CAWSVRMQETQYF. The CDR3 DNA is TGTGCCTGGAGTGTAAGGATGCAAGAGACCCAGTACTTC.

The rearrangement links TRBV2 to TRBJ1-1, with 7 bases lining up with TRBD1. V was clipped by 7 bases and J by 7 bases; unmatched bases: 9. The CDR3 spans 13 residues. Germline V lookup: CDR1 SNHLY, CDR2 FYNNEI. The chain's CDR3 is CASTPRQGLEAFF. As DNA, the CDR3 is TGTGCCAGCACCCCGAGACAGGGACTTGAAGCTTTCTTT.

This sequence joins TRBV6-1 and TRBJ2-5; D is ambiguous. V was cut by 2 bases and J by 8 bases, with 12 bases left in between. This CDR3 region has 13 residues. Germline V gives CDR1 MNHNS, CDR2 SASEGT. CDR3 coding DNA: TGTGCCAGCAGTGAAACAGACAAGCGAACCCAGTACTTC. Translation: CASSETDKRTQYF.

V and J are TRBV4-2 and TRBJ2-3; weak D call: TRBD1 (5 bases). From germline, CDR1 is LGHNA and CDR2 YNFKEQ. V dropped 1 base and J dropped 3 bases, with 17 bases sitting between them. This CDR3 contains 17 residues. In nucleotides, the CDR3 is TGTGCCAGCAGCCAAGGGGGTCAGGGAACAGTTACAGATACGCAGTATTTT. It encodes CASSQGGQGTVTDTQYF.

The rearrangement joins TRBV12-2 to TRBJ2-7; the table's D call of TRBD1 was not tested on the DNA. TRBV12-2 is marked as a pseudogene. This CDR3 is 14 amino acids long. The CDR3 bases are TGTGCAAGTCGCCTCCGGGACAGACCCTACGAGCAGTACTTC. It yields the protein CASRLRDRPYEQYF.

The V call is TRBV10-2, the J call TRBJ1-1; 7 bases map to TRBD1. Unmatched junction bases numbered 4, after V lost 6 bases and J lost 0 bases. Germline V gene sequence: CDR1 WSHSY, CDR2 SAAADI. The CDR3 is made up of 14 amino acids. The CDR3 coding sequence is TGCGCCAGCAGGCTCGACAGGGTGAACACTGAAGCTTTCTTT. Encoded protein: CASRLDRVNTEAFF.

A note on this clone: One end of the junction fails to match germline, which may point to a read error. The chain carries TRBV7-3 and TRBJ2-1; 9 nucleotides align to TRBD1. The CDR3 extends over 12 amino acids. CDR1 is SGHTA and CDR2 is FQGTGA in the germline V gene. In DNA form, the CDR3 reads TGTGCCAGCAGCCAGGACAGGGGACGTCAAGTCTTC. Residues: CASSQDRGRQVF. Full variable domain (outside the CDR3, taken from reference TRBV7-3 and TRBJ2-1): GAGVSQTPSNKVTEKGKYVELRCDPISGHTALYWYRQSLGQGPEFLIYFQGTGAADDSGLPNDRFFAVRPEGSVSTLKIQRTERGDSAVYLCASSQDRGRQVFGPGTRLTVL.

The rearrangement joins TRBV5-4 to TRBJ1-2, with 10 bases lining up with TRBD1. The CDR3 totals 14 residues. CDR1 is SGHNT, CDR2 YYREEE, per germline (reference sequence). Germline trimming cut 4 bases from V and 5 bases from J; bases unmatched to any gene: 5. In DNA, the CDR3 is TGTGCCAGCAGCCCGACAGGGGGCCTATATGGCTACACCTTC. This sequence encodes CASSPTGGLYGYTF.

The rearrangement joins TRBV19 to TRBJ1-5; D is ambiguous. V lost 5 bases, J lost 0 bases, and 11 bases lay in between. This CDR3 region has 15 residues. The germline gives CDR1 LNHDA, CDR2 SQIVND (reference sequence). CDR3 sequence reads: CASSWGFYSNQPQHF. In DNA form, the CDR3 reads TGTGCCAGTAGTTGGGGATTCTATAGCAATCAGCCCCAGCATTTT.

This clone has more than one count but fewer than ten. J is TRBJ2-7 and V is TRBV28; 7 bases fit TRBD2. This CDR3 has 16 amino acids. J lost 3 bases, V lost 2 bases, and 10 bases had no gene match. CDR1 MDHEN and CDR2 SYDVKM come from the germline V gene. CDR3 nucleotide sequence: TGTGCCAGCAGTTTAGCCAGCGGGGATCGTCGCTACGAGCAGTACTTC. Translation gives CASSLASGDRRYEQYF.

Turning to this clone: Other DNA variants within this sample encode the same CDR3. The chain recombines TRBV7-2 with TRBJ2-1, with D unclear. CDR3 length: 13 amino acids. The germline CDR1 and CDR2 sequences are SGHTA and FQGNSA. The germline V and J ends were trimmed by 3 bases and 5 bases, with 8 bases remaining between them. For the CDR3, the DNA is TGTGCCAGCAGCTTGTCCCAGAACAATGAGCAGTTCTTC. Its protein product is CASSLSQNNEQFF.

V and J are TRBV9 and TRBJ1-1; D unresolved. The CDR3 has 15 amino acids. CDR1 and CDR2 from the germline V gene are SGDLS and YYNGEE. Trimming took 0 bases from V and 0 from J, leaving 9 bases between them. The CDR3 spells CASSVAEGLNTEAFF. The CDR3 bases are TGTGCCAGCAGCGTAGCGGAGGGCCTGAACACTGAAGCTTTCTTT.